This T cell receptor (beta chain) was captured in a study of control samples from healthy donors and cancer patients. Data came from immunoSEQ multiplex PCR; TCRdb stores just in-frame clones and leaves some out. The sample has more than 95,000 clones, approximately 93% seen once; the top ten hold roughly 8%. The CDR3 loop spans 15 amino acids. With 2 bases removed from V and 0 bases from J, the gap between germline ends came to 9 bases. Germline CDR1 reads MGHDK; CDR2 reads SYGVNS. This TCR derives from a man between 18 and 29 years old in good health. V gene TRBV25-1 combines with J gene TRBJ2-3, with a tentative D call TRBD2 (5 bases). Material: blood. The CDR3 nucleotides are TGTGCCAGCAGTGAAAGCGGTCCTAGCACAGATACGCAGTATTTT. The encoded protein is CASSESGPSTDTQYF.